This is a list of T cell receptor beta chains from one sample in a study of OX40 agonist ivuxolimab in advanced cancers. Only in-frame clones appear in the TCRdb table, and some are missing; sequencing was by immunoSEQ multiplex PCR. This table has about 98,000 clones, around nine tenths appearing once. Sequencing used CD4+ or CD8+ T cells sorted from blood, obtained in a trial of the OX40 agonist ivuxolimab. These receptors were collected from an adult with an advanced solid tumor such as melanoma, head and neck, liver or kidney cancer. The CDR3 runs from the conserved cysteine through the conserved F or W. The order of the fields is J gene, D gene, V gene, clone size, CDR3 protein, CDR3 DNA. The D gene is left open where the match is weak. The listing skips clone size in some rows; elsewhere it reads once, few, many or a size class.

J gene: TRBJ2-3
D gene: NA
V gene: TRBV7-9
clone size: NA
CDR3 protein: CASSQSPSNTQYF
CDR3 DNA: TGTGCCAGCAGTCAATCCCCCTCGAATACGCAGTATTTT

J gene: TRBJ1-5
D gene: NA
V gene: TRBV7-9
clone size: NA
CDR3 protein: CASSGGSGTSYSNQPQHF
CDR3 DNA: TGTGCCAGCAGCGGGGGGTCAGGGACAAGTTATAGCAATCAGCCCCAGCATTTT

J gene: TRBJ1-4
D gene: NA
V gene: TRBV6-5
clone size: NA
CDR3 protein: CASRHPGTPNEKLFF
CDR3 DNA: TGTGCCAGCAGGCACCCCGGGACTCCAAATGAAAAACTGTTTTTT

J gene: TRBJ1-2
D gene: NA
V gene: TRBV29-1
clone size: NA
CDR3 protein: CSVPREGDYGYTF
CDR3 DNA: TGCAGCGTGCCCCGTGAGGGAGACTATGGCTACACCTTC

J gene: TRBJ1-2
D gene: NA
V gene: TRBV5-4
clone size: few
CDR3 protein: CASSLGTRVFHF
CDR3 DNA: TGTGCCAGCAGCTTGGGTACCAGGGTATTCCACTTC

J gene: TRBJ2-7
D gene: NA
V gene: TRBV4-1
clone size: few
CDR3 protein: CASSQLVPSHIYSYEQYF
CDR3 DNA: TGCGCCAGCAGCCAGCTCGTCCCAAGCCACATATACTCCTACGAGCAGTACTTC

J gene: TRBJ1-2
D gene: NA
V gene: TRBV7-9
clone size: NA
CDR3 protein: CASSLETGANYGYTF
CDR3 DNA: TGTGCCAGCAGCCTGGAGACAGGCGCTAACTATGGCTACACCTTC

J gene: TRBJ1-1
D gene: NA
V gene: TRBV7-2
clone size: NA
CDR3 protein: CASSLDTNTEAFF
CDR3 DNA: TGTGCCAGCAGCTTAGACACAAACACTGAAGCTTTCTTT

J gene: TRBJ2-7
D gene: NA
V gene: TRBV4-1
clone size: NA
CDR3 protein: CASSQDVAGSEQYF
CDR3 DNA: TGCGCCAGCAGCCAAGATGTGGCAGGGAGCGAGCAGTACTTC

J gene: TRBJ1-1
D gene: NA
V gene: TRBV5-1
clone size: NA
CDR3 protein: CASTLLGVGNTEAFF
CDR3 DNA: TGCGCCAGCACCCTCTTGGGGGTTGGGAACACTGAAGCTTTCTTT

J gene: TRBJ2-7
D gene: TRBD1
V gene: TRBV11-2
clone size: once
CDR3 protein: CASSLTGPSYEQYF
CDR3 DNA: TGTGCCAGCAGCTTGACAGGGCCATCCTACGAGCAGTACTTC

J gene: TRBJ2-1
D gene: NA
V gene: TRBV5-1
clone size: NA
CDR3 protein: CASSPTGFRGAEEQFF
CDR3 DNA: TGCGCCAGCAGCCCGACAGGTTTCAGGGGGGCAGAGGAGCAGTTCTTC

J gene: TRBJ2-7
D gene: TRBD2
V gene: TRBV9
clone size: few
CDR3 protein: CASSPRTSVSEQYF
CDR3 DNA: TGTGCCAGCAGCCCCAGGACTAGTGTTTCCGAGCAGTACTTC

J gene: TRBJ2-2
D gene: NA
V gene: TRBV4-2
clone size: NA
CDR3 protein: CASSQVRSGGATGELFF
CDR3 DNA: TGTGCCAGCAGCCAAGTAAGGAGTGGGGGGGCCACCGGGGAGCTGTTTTTT

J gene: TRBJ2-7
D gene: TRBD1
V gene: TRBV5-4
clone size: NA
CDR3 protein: CASSSSGTGGYEQYF
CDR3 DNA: TGTGCCAGCAGCTCCTCCGGGACAGGGGGCTACGAGCAGTACTTC

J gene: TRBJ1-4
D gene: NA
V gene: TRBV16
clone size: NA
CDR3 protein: CASSLGQPGGKLFF
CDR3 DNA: TGTGCCAGCAGCCTCGGGCAGCCCGGGGGAAAACTGTTTTTT

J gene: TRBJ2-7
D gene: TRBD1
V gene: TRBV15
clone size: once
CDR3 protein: CATSRDHNRGYEQYF
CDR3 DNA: TGTGCCACCAGCAGAGATCATAACAGGGGATACGAGCAGTACTTC

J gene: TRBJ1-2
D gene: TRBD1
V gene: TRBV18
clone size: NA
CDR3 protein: CASSPGTGTDYDYTF
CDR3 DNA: TGTGCCAGCTCACCAGGGACAGGTACAGACTATGACTACACCTTC

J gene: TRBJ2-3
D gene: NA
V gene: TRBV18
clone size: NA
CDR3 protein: CASSPPGPPGDTQYF
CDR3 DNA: TGTGCCAGCTCACCTCCGGGTCCTCCGGGAGATACGCAGTATTTT

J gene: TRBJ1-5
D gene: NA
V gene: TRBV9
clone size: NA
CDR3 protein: CASSVDIHQPQHF
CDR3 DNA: TGTGCCAGCAGCGTAGACATCCATCAGCCCCAGCATTTT

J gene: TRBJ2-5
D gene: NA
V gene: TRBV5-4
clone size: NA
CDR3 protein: CASSLAPRQETQYF
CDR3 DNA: TGTGCCAGCAGCCTGGCGCCACGCCAAGAGACCCAGTACTTC

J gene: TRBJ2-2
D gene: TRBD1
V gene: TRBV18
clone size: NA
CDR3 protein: CASSPGTGFLFF
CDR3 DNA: TGTGCCAGCTCACCCGGGACAGGGTTCCTGTTTTTT

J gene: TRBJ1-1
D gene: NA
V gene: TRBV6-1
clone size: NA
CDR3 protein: CASSDRQGGQGTEAFF
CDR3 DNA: TGTGCCAGCAGTGATAGGCAGGGAGGGCAGGGGACTGAAGCTTTCTTT

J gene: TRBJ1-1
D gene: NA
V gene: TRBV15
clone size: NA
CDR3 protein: CATSSPSVGTEAFF
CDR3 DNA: TGTGCCACCAGCTCTCCCTCGGTCGGCACTGAAGCTTTCTTT

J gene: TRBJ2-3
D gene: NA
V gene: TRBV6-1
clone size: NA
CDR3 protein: CASSERRGQGDTQYF
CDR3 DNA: TGTGCCAGCAGTGAGCGGAGGGGACAAGGGGATACGCAGTATTTT

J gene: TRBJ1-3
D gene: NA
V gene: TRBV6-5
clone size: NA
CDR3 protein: CASSYGGTGNTIYF
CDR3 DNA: TGTGCCAGCAGTTACGGGGGGACTGGAAACACCATATATTTT

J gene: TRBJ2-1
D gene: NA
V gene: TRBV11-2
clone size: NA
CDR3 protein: CASSLGGQYNEQFF
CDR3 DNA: TGTGCCAGCAGCTTGGGTGGACAGTACAATGAGCAGTTCTTC